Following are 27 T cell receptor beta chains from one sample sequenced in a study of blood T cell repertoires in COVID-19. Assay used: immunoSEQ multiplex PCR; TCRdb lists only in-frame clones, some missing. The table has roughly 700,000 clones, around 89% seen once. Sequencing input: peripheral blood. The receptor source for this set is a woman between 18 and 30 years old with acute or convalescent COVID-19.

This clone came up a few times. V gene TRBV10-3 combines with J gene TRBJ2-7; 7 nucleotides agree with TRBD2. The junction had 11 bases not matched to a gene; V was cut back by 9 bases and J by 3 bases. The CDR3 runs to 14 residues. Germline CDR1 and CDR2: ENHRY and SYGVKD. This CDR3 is CAIRGAGPFYEQYF. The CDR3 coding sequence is TGTGCCATTCGGGGAGCGGGGCCCTTCTACGAGCAGTACTTC.

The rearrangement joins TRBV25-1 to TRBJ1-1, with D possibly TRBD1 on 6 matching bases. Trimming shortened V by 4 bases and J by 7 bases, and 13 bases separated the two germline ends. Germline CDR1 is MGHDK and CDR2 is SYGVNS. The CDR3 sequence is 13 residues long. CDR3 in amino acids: CASSVGGAFEAFF. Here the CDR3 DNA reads TGTGCCAGCAGTGTAGGGGGGGCCTTTGAAGCTTTCTTT.

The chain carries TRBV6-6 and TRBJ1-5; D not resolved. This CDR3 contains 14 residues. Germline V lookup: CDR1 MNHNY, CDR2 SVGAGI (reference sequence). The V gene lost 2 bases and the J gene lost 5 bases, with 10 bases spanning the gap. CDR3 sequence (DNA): TGTGCCAGCAGTTACGCGTTGGTGGATCAGCCCCAGCATTTT. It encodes CASSYALVDQPQHF.

The CDR3 bases are TGTGCCAGCAGTTACCCCGGAGTAGCTGGCTACACCTTC. Amino acid sequence: CASSYPGVAGYTF. V gene TRBV7-6 combines with J gene TRBJ1-2; D unclear. The CDR3 runs 13 residues. Trimming shortened V by 6 bases and J by 7 bases, and 15 bases separated the two germline ends. Germline-derived CDR1 and CDR2 are SGHVS and FNYEAQ.

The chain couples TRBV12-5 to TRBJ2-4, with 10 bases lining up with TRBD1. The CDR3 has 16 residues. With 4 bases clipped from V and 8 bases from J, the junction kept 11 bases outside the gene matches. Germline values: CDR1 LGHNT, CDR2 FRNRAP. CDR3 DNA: TGTGCTAGTGGTTCCTCCCCGGGACAGGGGACGTACATTCAGTACTTC. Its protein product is CASGSSPGQGTYIQYF.

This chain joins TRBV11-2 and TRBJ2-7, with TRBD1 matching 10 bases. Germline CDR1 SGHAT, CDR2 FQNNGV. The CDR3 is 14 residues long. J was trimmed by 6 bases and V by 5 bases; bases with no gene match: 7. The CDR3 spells CASSLRTGGGEQYF. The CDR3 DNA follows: TGTGCCAGCAGCCTACGGACAGGGGGTGGCGAGCAGTACTTC. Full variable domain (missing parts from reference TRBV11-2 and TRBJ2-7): EAGVAQSPRYKIIEKRQSVAFWCNPISGHATLYWYQQILGQGPKLLIQFQNNGVVDDSQLPKDRFSAERLKGVDSTLKIQPAKLEDSAVYLCASSLRTGGGEQYFGPGTRLTVT.

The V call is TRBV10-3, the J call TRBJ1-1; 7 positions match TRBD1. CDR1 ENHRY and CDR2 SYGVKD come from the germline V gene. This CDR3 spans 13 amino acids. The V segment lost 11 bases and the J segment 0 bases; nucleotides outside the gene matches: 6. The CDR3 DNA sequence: TGTGCCGCCCGACAGGGAATGAACACTGAAGCTTTCTTT. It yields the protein CAARQGMNTEAFF.

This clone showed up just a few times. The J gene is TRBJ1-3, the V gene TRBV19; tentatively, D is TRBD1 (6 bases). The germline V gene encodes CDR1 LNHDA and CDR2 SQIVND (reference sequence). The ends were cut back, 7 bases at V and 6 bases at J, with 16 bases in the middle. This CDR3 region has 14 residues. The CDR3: CASTHRQVINTIYF. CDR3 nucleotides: TGTGCCAGTACCCATCGACAGGTTATAAACACCATATATTTT.

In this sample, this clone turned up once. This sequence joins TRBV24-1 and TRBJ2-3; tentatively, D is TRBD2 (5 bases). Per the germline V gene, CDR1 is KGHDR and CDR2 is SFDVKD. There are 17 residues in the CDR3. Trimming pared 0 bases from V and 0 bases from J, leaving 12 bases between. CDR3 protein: CATSDLARASSTDTQYF. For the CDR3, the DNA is TGTGCCACCAGTGATTTGGCGAGGGCAAGTAGCACAGATACGCAGTATTTT.

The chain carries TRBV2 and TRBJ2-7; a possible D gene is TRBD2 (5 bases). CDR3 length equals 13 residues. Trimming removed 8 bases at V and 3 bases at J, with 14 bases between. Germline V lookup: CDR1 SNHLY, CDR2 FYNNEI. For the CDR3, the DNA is TGTGCCAGCGCCGGACTGGGCGGCTACGAGCAGTACTTC. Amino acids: CASAGLGGYEQYF.

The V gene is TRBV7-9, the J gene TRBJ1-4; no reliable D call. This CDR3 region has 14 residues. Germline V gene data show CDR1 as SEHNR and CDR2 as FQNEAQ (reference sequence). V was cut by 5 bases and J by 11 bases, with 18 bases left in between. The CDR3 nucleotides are TGTGCCAGCAGCCTCCCCGATGCTGGCGGGAAACTGTTTTTT. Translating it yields CASSLPDAGGKLFF.

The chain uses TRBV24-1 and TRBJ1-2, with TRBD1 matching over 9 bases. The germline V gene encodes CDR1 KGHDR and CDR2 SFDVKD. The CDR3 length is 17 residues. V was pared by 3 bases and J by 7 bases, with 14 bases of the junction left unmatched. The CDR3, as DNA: TGTGCCACCAGTGATGCCCCGGGACAGGGCTTCGTGAGTGGCTACACCTTC. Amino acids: CATSDAPGQGFVSGYTF.

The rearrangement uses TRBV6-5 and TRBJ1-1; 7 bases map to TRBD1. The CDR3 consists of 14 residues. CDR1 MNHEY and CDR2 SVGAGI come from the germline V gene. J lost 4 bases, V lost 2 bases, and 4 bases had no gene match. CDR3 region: CASSYRQGTTEAFF. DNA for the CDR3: TGTGCCAGCAGTTACCGACAGGGAACCACTGAAGCTTTCTTT.

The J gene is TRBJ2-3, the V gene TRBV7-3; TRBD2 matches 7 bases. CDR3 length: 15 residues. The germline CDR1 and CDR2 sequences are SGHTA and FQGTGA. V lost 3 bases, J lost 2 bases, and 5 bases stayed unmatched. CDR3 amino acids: CASSLGAGATDTQYF. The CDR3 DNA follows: TGTGCCAGCAGCTTGGGTGCGGGAGCCACAGATACGCAGTATTTT.

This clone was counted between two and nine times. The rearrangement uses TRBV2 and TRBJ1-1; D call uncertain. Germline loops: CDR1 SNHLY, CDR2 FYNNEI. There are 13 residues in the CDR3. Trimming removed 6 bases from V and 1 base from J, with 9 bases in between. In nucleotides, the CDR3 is TGTGCCAGCAGGGAGGACCCGAACACTGAAGCTTTCTTT. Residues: CASREDPNTEAFF.

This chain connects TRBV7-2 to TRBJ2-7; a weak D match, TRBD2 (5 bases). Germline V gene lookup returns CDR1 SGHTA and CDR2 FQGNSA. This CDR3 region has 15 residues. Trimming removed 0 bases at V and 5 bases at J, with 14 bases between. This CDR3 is CASSLALSSYHEQYF. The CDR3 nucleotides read TGTGCCAGCAGCTTAGCGCTGTCTAGCTACCACGAGCAGTACTTC.

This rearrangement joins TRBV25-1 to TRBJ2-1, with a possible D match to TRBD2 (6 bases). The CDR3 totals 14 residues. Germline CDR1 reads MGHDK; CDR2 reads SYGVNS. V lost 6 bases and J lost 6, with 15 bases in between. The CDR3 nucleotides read TGTGCCAGCAGGGCTAGCGCGGGCCTCAATGAGCAGTTCTTC. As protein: CASRASAGLNEQFF.

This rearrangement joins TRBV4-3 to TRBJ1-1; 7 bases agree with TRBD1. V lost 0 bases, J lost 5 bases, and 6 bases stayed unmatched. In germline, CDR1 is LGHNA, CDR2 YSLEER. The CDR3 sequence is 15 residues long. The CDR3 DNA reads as TGCGCCAGCAGCCAAGATAGGCTCAGGGGGACTGAAGCTTTCTTT. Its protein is CASSQDRLRGTEAFF.

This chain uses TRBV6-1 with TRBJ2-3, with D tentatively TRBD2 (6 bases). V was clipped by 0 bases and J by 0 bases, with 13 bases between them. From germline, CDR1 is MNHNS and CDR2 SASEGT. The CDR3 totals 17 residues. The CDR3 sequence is CASSEAAGGASTDTQYF. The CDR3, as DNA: TGTGCCAGCAGTGAAGCGGCCGGCGGGGCTAGCACAGATACGCAGTATTTT.

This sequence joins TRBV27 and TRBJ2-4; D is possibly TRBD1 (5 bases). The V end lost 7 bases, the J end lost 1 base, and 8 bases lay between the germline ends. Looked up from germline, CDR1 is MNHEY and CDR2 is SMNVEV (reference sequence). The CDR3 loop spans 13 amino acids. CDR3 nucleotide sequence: TGTGCCAGCACTTCAGGGGCCAAAAACATTCAGTACTTC. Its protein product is CASTSGAKNIQYF.

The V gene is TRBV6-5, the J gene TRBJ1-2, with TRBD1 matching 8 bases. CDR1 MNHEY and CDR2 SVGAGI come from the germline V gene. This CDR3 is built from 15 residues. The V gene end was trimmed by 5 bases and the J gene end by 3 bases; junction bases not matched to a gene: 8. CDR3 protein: CASSRTGSDDYGYTF. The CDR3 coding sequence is TGTGCCAGCAGTCGGACAGGGAGTGACGACTATGGCTACACCTTC.

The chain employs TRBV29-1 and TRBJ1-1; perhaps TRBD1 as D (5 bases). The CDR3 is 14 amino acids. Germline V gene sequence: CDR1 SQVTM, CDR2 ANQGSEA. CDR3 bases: TGCGGCGCCGCCATGATGACAGTGAACACTGAAGCTTTCTTT. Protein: CGAAMMTVNTEAFF.

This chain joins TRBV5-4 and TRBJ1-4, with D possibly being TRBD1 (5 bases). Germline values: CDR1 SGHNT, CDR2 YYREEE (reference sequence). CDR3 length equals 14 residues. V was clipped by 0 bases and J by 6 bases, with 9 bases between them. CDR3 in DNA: TGTGCCAGCAGCTTGGCGGGGGTCGATGAAAAACTGTTTTTT. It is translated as CASSLAGVDEKLFF.

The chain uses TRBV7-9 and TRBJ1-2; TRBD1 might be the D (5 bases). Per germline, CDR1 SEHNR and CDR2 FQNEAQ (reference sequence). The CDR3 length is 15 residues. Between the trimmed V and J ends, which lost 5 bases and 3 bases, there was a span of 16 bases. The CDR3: CASSPGLGAYYGYTF. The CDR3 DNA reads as TGTGCCAGCAGCCCCGGGCTAGGGGCCTACTATGGCTACACCTTC.

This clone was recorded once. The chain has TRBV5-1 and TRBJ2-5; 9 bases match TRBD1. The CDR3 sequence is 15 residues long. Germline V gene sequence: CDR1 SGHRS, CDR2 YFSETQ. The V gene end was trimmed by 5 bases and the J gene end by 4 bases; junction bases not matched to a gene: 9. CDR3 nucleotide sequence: TGCGCCAGCAGTGCGGGACAGGGAAGGTTAGAGACCCAGTACTTC. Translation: CASSAGQGRLETQYF.

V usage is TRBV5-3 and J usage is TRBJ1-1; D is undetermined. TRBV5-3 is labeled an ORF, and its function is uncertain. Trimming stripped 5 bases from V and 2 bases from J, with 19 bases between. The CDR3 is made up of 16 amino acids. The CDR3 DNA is TGTGCCAGAAGGGGGAGGGAGAGGCTTCCCAACACTGAAGCTTTCTTT. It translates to CARRGRERLPNTEAFF.

DNA of the CDR3: TGTGCCAGCCGCCAAAGGGGAAACTATGGCTACACCTTC. It encodes CASRQRGNYGYTF. The rearrangement links TRBV19 to TRBJ1-2; tentatively, D is TRBD1 (5 bases). This CDR3 has 13 residues. Germline V gene data show CDR1 as LNHDA and CDR2 as SQIVND (reference sequence). Between the trimmed V and J ends, which lost 9 bases and 2 bases, there was a span of 13 bases. The variable domain in full, completed from reference TRBV19 and TRBJ1-2, reads DGGITQSPKYLFRKEGQNVTLSCEQNLNHDAMYWYRQDPGQGLRLIYYSQIVNDFQKGDIAEGYSVSREKKESFPLTVTSAQKNPTAFYLCASRQRGNYGYTFGSGTRLTVV.